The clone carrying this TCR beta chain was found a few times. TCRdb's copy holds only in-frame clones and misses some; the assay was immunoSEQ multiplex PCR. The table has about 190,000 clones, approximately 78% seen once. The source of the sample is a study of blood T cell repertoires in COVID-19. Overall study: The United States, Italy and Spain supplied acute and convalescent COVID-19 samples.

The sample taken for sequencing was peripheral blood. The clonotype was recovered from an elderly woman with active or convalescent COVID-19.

This CDR3 is CASILAGGLIGTQYF. The CDR3 DNA is TGTGCCAGCATCCTAGCGGGGGGGCTGATTGGGACCCAGTACTTC. The J gene is TRBJ2-5, the V gene TRBV7-8; 12 bases are a match to TRBD2. This CDR3 is built from 15 residues. Germline V lookup: CDR1 SGHVS, CDR2 FQNEAQ. V lost 7 bases, J lost 7 bases, and 10 bases stayed unmatched.